These 27 T cell receptor beta chains were sequenced from one sample in a study of shared clonotypes between healthy human individuals (dated by TCRdb to about 2020). Library preparation used the immunoSEQ multiplex PCR assay. Not all clones reach the TCRdb copy of this immuneACCESS table, which keeps in-frame sequences only. Checked studies attribute under half of the gap to unresolved V genes and leave the rest unexplained. The sample includes 2 million to 2.5 million clones, with 85% to 95% observed a single time. In total, the top ten clones hold 0.37% of the sample. Sequencing used naive CD4+ T cells from PBMCs. The cell subset or site label here, explained by the study, means: CD45RA+ positively selected. The receptors originated from a man aged 18 to 30 in good health. Some clones in this sample may be carry-over from other donors' samples.

The chain is built from TRBV25-1 and TRBJ1-4; possible D gene TRBD1, 5 bases. V gave up 1 base and J gave up 9 bases, with 21 bases separating them. The CDR3 is 17 residues long. CDR1 is MGHDK and CDR2 is SYGVNS in the germline V gene. Here the CDR3 reads CASSELDSGTSSQKLFF. The DNA of the CDR3 is TGTGCCAGCAGTGAATTAGACAGTGGAACTTCCAGTCAAAAACTGTTTTTT.

The chain carries TRBV28 and TRBJ2-1, with 8 bases that match TRBD1. Germline V gene data show CDR1 as MDHEN and CDR2 as SYDVKM. This CDR3 region has 15 residues. The V and J ends lost 3 bases and 4 bases, in that order; junction bases with no gene match: 5. CDR3 in amino acids: CASSFRGTGYNEQFF. The DNA for the CDR3 is TGTGCCAGCAGTTTCAGGGGGACAGGTTACAATGAGCAGTTCTTC. Supplemented by reference TRBV28 and TRBJ2-1, the full variable domain reads DVKVTQSSRYLVKRTGEKVFLECVQDMDHENMFWYRQDPGLGLRLIYFSYDVKMKEKGDIPEGYSVSREKKERFSLILESASTNQTSMYLCASSFRGTGYNEQFFGPGTRLTVL.

The chain has TRBV6-5 and TRBJ2-5; no definite D call. V lost 2 bases, J lost 7 bases, and 17 bases lay in between. This CDR3 is 15 amino acids long. The germline gives CDR1 MNHEY, CDR2 SVGAGI. This CDR3 is CASSYGGSRIGTQYF. In DNA, the CDR3 is TGTGCCAGCAGTTACGGCGGCAGTAGGATTGGGACCCAGTACTTC.

As for this clone: One end of the junction fails to match germline, which may point to a read error. This chain uses TRBV6-5 with TRBJ1-3, with D possibly matching TRBD1 (5 bases). The CDR3 contains 13 residues. The germline CDR1 and CDR2 sequences are MNHEY and SVGAGI. This CDR3 reads CASSAGTGNTIYF. CDR3 nucleotide sequence: TGTGCCAGCAGTGCCGGGACTGGGAACACCATATATTTT.

The chain recombines TRBV4-1 with TRBJ2-7, with TRBD2 matching 12 bases. V was pared by 5 bases and J by 2 bases, with 7 bases of the junction left unmatched. Germline CDR1 and CDR2: MGHRA and YSYEKL. The CDR3 loop spans 16 amino acids. The CDR3 nucleotides are TGCGCCAGCAGCTACCCACTAGCGGGAGGTCCCTACGAGCAGTACTTC. Its protein product is CASSYPLAGGPYEQYF.

Details on this clone: The same CDR3 is also encoded by other DNA sequences in this sample. The chain joins TRBV29-1 to TRBJ2-3; D is possibly TRBD1 (6 bases). V lost 2 bases and J lost 4, with 7 bases in between. The CDR3 has 12 residues. Germline values: CDR1 SQVTM, CDR2 ANQGSEA. In DNA form, the CDR3 reads TGCAGCGTTGAATCAGGGGCAGATACGCAGTATTTT. Translating it yields CSVESGADTQYF.

The chain has TRBV7-7 and TRBJ2-5; 7 bases are shared with TRBD1. The CDR3 is made up of 15 amino acids. J was trimmed by 4 bases and V by 1 base; bases with no gene match: 6. Germline CDR1 is SSHAT and CDR2 is FNYEAQ (reference sequence). The CDR3 DNA reads as TGTGCCAGCAGCTTAGTGGGGACAGAAGGAGAGACCCAGTACTTC. Its translation: CASSLVGTEGETQYF.

The chain joins TRBV7-2 to TRBJ1-5, with D tentatively TRBD1 (6 bases). Trimming cost V 7 bases and J 6 bases, with 22 bases left between them. The CDR3 is made up of 16 amino acids. Germline CDR1 is SGHTA and CDR2 is FQGNSA. This chain's CDR3 is CASTLGARSGGQPQHF. The CDR3, as DNA: TGTGCCAGCACCTTGGGGGCGAGGTCGGGCGGTCAGCCCCAGCATTTT. The complete variable domain, with remaining parts taken from reference TRBV7-2 and TRBJ1-5, reads GAGVSQSPSNKVTEKGKDVELRCDPISGHTALYWYRQSLGQGLEFLIYFQGNSAPDKSGLPSDRFSAERTGGSVSTLTIQRTQQEDSAVYLCASTLGARSGGQPQHFGDGTRLSIL.

The chain is built from TRBV6-1 and TRBJ1-3; possibly TRBD1 for D (5 bases). This CDR3 has 14 residues. Germline CDR1 reads MNHNS; CDR2 reads SASEGT. V gave up 6 bases and J gave up 5 bases, with 14 bases separating them. The CDR3 bases are TGTGCCAGCAGACTCCAGGGTATACGAAACACCATATATTTT. Amino acid sequence: CASRLQGIRNTIYF.

This chain links TRBV6-1 with TRBJ2-1; TRBD2 matches 11 bases. This CDR3 is built from 14 residues. The V segment lost 8 bases and the J segment 8 bases; nucleotides outside the gene matches: 8. The V gene's germline CDR1 is MNHNS and CDR2 SASEGT. CDR3 amino acids: CASFPGLAAHEQFF. CDR3 coding DNA: TGTGCCAGCTTTCCGGGACTAGCGGCGCATGAGCAGTTCTTC.

The genes are TRBV27 and TRBJ1-2; 7 nucleotides match TRBD1. The CDR3 is 15 amino acids. With 7 bases clipped from V and 8 bases from J, the junction kept 16 bases outside the gene matches. Germline assignment: CDR1 MNHEY and CDR2 SMNVEV (reference sequence). The CDR3: CASTPLGRGLGGYTF. CDR3 nucleotides: TGTGCCAGCACCCCATTGGGCAGGGGGTTGGGGGGCTACACCTTC.

This sequence joins TRBV10-1 and TRBJ2-7; 11 bases map to TRBD2. The junction had 3 bases not matched to a gene; V was cut back by 3 bases and J by 2 bases. The CDR3 is 15 amino acids. Per germline, CDR1 WNHNN and CDR2 SYGVQD (reference sequence). In DNA form, the CDR3 reads TGCGCCAGCAGTGACCCGACTAGCGGGACCTACGAGCAGTACTTC. Its protein is CASSDPTSGTYEQYF.

The chain carries TRBV7-3 and TRBJ2-5; 8 positions match TRBD2. Germline V gene sequence: CDR1 SGHTA, CDR2 FQGTGA. V was pared by 5 bases and J by 5 bases, with 1 base of the junction left unmatched. The CDR3 spans 12 residues. CDR3 sequence reads: CASSREGETQYF. The CDR3 DNA reads as TGTGCCAGCAGCCGGGAGGGGGAGACCCAGTACTTC.

The chain uses TRBV18 and TRBJ1-5; 12 nucleotides align to TRBD1. Unmatched junction bases numbered 2, after V lost 2 bases and J lost 6 bases. This CDR3 has 15 residues. Germline V lookup: CDR1 KGHSH, CDR2 LQKENI. CDR3 in amino acids: CASSPGTGGRQPQHF. The CDR3 coding sequence is TGTGCCAGCTCACCAGGGACAGGGGGCCGTCAGCCCCAGCATTTT.

The chain recombines TRBV29-1 with TRBJ2-7, with TRBD2 identical over 15 bases. Germline V CDR1 and CDR2: SQVTM, ANQGSEA. Germline trimming cut 2 bases from V and 7 bases from J; bases unmatched to any gene: 6. This CDR3 region has 15 residues. The DNA for the CDR3 is TGCAGCGTTGAAAGGGGGACTAGCGGGAGGTTGGAGCAGTACTTC. Translation: CSVERGTSGRLEQYF.

The chain uses TRBV5-1 and TRBJ1-1; D is unresolved. V lost 0 bases and J 0 bases, leaving 9 bases between the germline ends. From germline, CDR1 is SGHRS and CDR2 YFSETQ. The CDR3 is 15 amino acids. The CDR3 spells CASSLERGMNTEAFF. The CDR3 bases are TGCGCCAGCAGCTTGGAACGGGGAATGAACACTGAAGCTTTCTTT.

Remarks on this clone: Other DNA sequences within the sample encode an identical CDR3. The chain has TRBV30 and TRBJ2-3; the D is unclear. The CDR3 totals 13 residues. V was trimmed by 0 bases and J by 1 base, leaving 5 bases between them. Germline lookup yields CDR1 GTSNPN and CDR2 SVGIG (reference sequence). CDR3 amino acids: CAWSVGGTDTQYF. CDR3 in DNA: TGTGCCTGGAGTGTTGGGGGCACAGATACGCAGTATTTT.

V is TRBV4-3 and J is TRBJ2-1; D possibly matches TRBD1 or TRBD2 (6 bases each). Trimming took off 1 base at V and 2 bases at J, with 12 bases between the two ends. This CDR3 region has 16 residues. Germline V gene sequence: CDR1 LGHNA, CDR2 YSLEER. The CDR3 region is CASSQGIGGPYNEQFF. The CDR3 DNA sequence: TGCGCCAGCAGCCAAGGGATAGGGGGGCCCTACAATGAGCAGTTCTTC.

The chain uses TRBV6-5 and TRBJ1-5; D is uncertain. The CDR3 contains 15 residues. Germline lookup yields CDR1 MNHEY and CDR2 SVGAGI. V was trimmed by 3 bases and J by 6 bases, leaving 15 bases between them. CDR3 amino acids: CASSYSVAGGQPQHF. For the CDR3, the DNA is TGTGCCAGCAGTTATTCGGTGGCGGGAGGTCAGCCCCAGCATTTT.

The chain uses TRBV18 and TRBJ1-1, with no clear D. Per germline, CDR1 KGHSH and CDR2 LQKENI. The CDR3 extends over 13 amino acids. The V end lost 8 bases, the J end lost 0 bases, and 10 bases lay between the germline ends. CDR3 DNA: TGTGCCAGCACCACAGACTTGAACACTGAAGCTTTCTTT. Encoded protein: CASTTDLNTEAFF.

The rearrangement uses TRBV27 and TRBJ2-7, with 8 bases identical to TRBD1. Germline V gene lookup returns CDR1 MNHEY and CDR2 SMNVEV (reference sequence). Trimming cost V 0 bases and J 3 bases; bases outside gene matches: 10. The CDR3 totals 17 residues. The DNA of the CDR3 is TGTGCCAGCAGTTTATCCCTGCCTCAGGGGGCGCACTACGAGCAGTACTTC. It codes for CASSLSLPQGAHYEQYF.

Regarding this clone: The sample holds other DNA sequences that translate to the same CDR3. The V and J genes are TRBV6-5 and TRBJ1-2; D remains ambiguous. Germline CDR1 is MNHEY and CDR2 is SVGAGI. The CDR3 loop spans 13 amino acids. Trimming pared 5 bases from V and 4 bases from J, leaving 11 bases between. For the CDR3, the DNA is TGTGCCAGCAGTCTGGACGGACTCTATGGCTACACCTTC. This gives the protein CASSLDGLYGYTF.

This chain uses TRBV5-4 with TRBJ1-5; a weak D match, TRBD1 (6 bases). CDR1 is SGHNT and CDR2 is YYREEE in the germline V gene (reference sequence). This CDR3 contains 16 residues. The V end lost 3 bases, the J end lost 5 bases, and 18 bases lay between the germline ends. The CDR3 here is CASSSGGGGRDQPQHF. DNA of the CDR3: TGTGCCAGCAGCTCCGGGGGCGGGGGACGAGATCAGCCCCAGCATTTT.

The CDR3 is CASSPAPGLPWFF. The CDR3 DNA reads TGTGCCAGCAGCCCCGCCCCAGGACTTCCCTGGTTCTTC. This chain links TRBV14 with TRBJ2-1, with TRBD2 as a possible D gene (5 bases). The CDR3 contains 13 residues. Trimming cost V 4 bases and J 15 bases, with 19 bases left between them. Germline V gene data show CDR1 as SGHDN and CDR2 as FVKESK.

This sequence joins TRBV5-1 and TRBJ2-1; tentatively, D is TRBD1 or TRBD2 (5 bases each). V was cut by 7 bases and J by 9 bases, with 14 bases left in between. CDR1 and CDR2 (germline): SGHRS, YFSETQ. The CDR3 spans 12 residues. CDR3 protein: CASSGLVGEQFF. CDR3 bases: TGCGCCAGCTCGGGGCTAGTGGGTGAGCAGTTCTTC.

The chain is built from TRBV18 and TRBJ1-4; D perhaps matches TRBD1 (6 bases). The CDR3 totals 14 residues. Trimming pared 5 bases from V and 12 bases from J, leaving 19 bases between. The germline gives CDR1 KGHSH, CDR2 LQKENI. CDR3 region: CASSEDRTAVELFF. The DNA of the CDR3 is TGTGCCAGCTCAGAGGACAGAACTGCGGTGGAACTGTTTTTT.

This clone came up once. V and J are TRBV6-6 and TRBJ2-1; 9 bases match TRBD1. In germline, CDR1 is MNHNY, CDR2 SVGAGI (reference sequence). The trim removed 5 bases at V and 7 bases at J, leaving 9 bases unmatched. The CDR3 runs to 15 residues. CDR3 loop: CASSLGQGRGNEQFF. The DNA of the CDR3 is TGTGCCAGCAGTCTTGGACAGGGGAGAGGGAATGAGCAGTTCTTC.